Below, one TCR beta chain is given with its context. Germline V CDR1 and CDR2: SGDLS, YYNGEE. V lost 3 bases and J lost 0; bases outside the gene matches: 9. The CDR3 sequence is 19 residues long. These data belong to a study of neurological immune-mediated disorders. TCRdb re-called the 5' RACE reads with MiXCR, one entry per CDR3 protein. The sample lists under 70,000 distinct CDR3 sequences; 3% to 4% were seen once. The sequenced sample consisted of PBMCs. V usage is TRBV9 and J usage is TRBJ2-1; 13 bases fit TRBD2. The source is a woman between 45 and 65 years old with multiple sclerosis. The CDR3 protein is CASSATSGRSVSSYNEQFF. The CDR3 DNA follows: TGTGCCAGCAGCGCGACTAGCGGGAGGTCGGTGAGCTCCTACAATGAGCAGTTCTTC. The entire variable domain, with the rest obtained from reference TRBV9 and TRBJ2-1, is as follows: DSGVTQTPKHLITATGQRVTLRCSPRSGDLSVYWYQQSLDQGLQFLIQYYNGEERAKGNILERFSAQQFPDLHSELNLSSLELGDSALYFCASSATSGRSVSSYNEQFFGPGTRLTVL.